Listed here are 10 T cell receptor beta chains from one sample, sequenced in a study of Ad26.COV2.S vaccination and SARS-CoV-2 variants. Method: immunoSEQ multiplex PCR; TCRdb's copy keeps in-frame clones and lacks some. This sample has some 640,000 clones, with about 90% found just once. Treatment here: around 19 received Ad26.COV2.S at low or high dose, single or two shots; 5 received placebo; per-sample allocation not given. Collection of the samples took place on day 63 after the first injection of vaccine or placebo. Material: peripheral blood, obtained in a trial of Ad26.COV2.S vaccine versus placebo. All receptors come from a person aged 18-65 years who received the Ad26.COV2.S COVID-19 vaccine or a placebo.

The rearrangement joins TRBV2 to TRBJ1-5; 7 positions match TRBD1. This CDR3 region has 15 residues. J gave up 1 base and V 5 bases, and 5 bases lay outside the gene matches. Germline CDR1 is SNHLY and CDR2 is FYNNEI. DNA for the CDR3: TGTGCCAGCAGTCTACAGGGGACCAGCAATCAGCCCCAGCATTTT. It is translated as CASSLQGTSNQPQHF.

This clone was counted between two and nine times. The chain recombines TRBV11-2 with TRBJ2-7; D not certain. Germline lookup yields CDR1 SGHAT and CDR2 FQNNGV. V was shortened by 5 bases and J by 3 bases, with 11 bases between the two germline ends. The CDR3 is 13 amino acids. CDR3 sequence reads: CASSADTVYEQYF. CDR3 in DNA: TGTGCCAGCAGCGCCGATACAGTCTACGAGCAGTACTTC.

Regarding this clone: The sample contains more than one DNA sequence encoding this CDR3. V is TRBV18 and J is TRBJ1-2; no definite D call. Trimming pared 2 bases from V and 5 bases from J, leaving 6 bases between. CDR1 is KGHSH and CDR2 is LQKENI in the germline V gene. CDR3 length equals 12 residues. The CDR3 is CASSPSPYGYTF. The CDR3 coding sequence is TGTGCCAGCTCACCATCACCTTATGGCTACACCTTC. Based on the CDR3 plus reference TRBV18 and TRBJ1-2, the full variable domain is NAGVMQNPRHLVRRRGQEARLRCSPMKGHSHVYWYRQLPEEGLKFMVYLQKENIIDESGMPKERFSAEFPKEGPSILRIQQVVRGDSAAYFCASSPSPYGYTFGSGTRLTVV.

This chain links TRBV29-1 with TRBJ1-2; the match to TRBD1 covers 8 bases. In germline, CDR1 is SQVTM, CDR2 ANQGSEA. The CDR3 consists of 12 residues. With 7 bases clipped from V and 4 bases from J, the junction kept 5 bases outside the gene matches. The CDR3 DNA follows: TGCAGCGCCAGGGGGCCGGGCTATGGCTACACCTTC. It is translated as CSARGPGYGYTF.

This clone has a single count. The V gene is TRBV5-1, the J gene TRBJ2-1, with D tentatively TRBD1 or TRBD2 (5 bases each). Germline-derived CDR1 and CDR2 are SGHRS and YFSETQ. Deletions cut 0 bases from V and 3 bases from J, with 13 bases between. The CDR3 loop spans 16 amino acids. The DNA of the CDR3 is TGCGCCAGCAGCTTGGGGGCAGGGACCTACTACAATGAGCAGTTCTTC. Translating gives CASSLGAGTYYNEQFF.

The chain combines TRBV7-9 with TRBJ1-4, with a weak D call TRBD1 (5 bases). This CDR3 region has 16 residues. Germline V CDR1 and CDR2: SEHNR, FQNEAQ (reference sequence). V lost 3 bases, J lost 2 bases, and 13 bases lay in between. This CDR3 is CASSFGRDLTNEKLFF. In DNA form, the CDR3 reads TGTGCCAGCAGCTTCGGCAGGGATCTCACTAATGAAAAACTGTTTTTT.

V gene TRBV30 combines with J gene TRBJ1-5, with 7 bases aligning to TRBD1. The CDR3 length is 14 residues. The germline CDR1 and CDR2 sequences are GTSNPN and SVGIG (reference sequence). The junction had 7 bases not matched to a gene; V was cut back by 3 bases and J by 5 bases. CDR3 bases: TGTGCCTGGAGCGGGACAGTGGGGTATCAGCCCCAGCATTTT. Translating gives CAWSGTVGYQPQHF.

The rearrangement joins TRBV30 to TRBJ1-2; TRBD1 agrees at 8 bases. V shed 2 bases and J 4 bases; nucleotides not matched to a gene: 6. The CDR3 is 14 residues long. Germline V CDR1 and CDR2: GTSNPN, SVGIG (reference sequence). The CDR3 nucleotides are TGTGCCTGGAGTAGGGCAGGGGGCCCCTATGGCTACACCTTC. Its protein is CAWSRAGGPYGYTF.

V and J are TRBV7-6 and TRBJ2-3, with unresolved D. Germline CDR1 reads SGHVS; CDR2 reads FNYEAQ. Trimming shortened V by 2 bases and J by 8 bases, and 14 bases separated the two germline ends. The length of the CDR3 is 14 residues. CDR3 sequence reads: CASSLPLHTGTQYF. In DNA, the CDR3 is TGTGCCAGCAGCTTACCCTTGCACACCGGTACGCAGTATTTT.

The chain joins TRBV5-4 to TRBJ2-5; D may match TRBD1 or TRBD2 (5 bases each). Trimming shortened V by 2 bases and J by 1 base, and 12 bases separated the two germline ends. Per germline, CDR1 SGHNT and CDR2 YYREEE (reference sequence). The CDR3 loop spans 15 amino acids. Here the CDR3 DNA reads TGTGCCAGCAGCTTTGGGGGTAGCGCCCAAGAGACCCAGTACTTC. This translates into CASSFGGSAQETQYF. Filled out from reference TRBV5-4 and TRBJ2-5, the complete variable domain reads ETGVTQSPTHLIKTRGQQVTLRCSSQSGHNTVSWYQQALGQGPQFIFQYYREEENGRGNFPPRFSGLQFPNYSSELNVNALELDDSALYLCASSFGGSAQETQYFGPGTRLLVL.